Shown below are 21 T cell receptor beta chains from a single sample sequenced in a study of metastatic and nonmetastatic thyroid tumors. No treatment had been given to any patient before thyroid surgery. TCRdb re-clonotyped the PCR reads via MiXCR. The table has roughly 40,000 clones, roughly 17% seen once. The material sequenced was tumor tissue. The receptor source for this set is a female donor with papillary thyroid cancer or a benign thyroid nodule (not recorded which). Some clones in this sample may be carry-over from other donors' samples.

In its sample, this clone was seen many times. The chain combines TRBV15 with TRBJ2-3, with TRBD1 as a possible D gene (5 bases). CDR1 is LNHNV and CDR2 is YYDKDF in the germline V gene (reference sequence). Trimming took 0 bases from V and 4 from J, leaving 11 bases between them. The CDR3 length is 15 residues. This CDR3 is CATSRDRARADTQYF. Here the CDR3 DNA reads TGTGCCACCAGCAGAGACAGGGCACGGGCAGATACGCAGTATTTT.

Many counts were recorded for this clone. The gene calls are TRBV19 and TRBJ2-3, with TRBD2 identical over 7 bases. V shed 7 bases and J 5 bases; nucleotides not matched to a gene: 12. This CDR3 has 15 amino acids. The germline CDR1 and CDR2 sequences are LNHDA and SQIVND (reference sequence). CDR3 in amino acids: CASTLKAGRLDTQYF. CDR3 in DNA: TGTGCCAGTACTCTAAAAGCGGGGAGGCTAGATACGCAGTATTTT.

The sample holds many counts of this clone. The rearrangement joins TRBV6-2 or TRBV6-3 to TRBJ2-3, with 8 bases identical to TRBD2. CDR1 and CDR2 from the germline V gene are MNHEY and SVGEGT. This CDR3 is 16 amino acids long. V shed 7 bases, J shed 5 bases, and the junction held 14 bases outside the gene matches. CDR3 DNA sequence: TGTGCCAGCACACACGGGGCTAGCGGGCCGGTAGATACGCAGTATTTT. Translation gives CASTHGASGPVDTQYF.

This clone was counted ten times or more. Other DNA sequences of this sample code for an identical CDR3. The chain is built from TRBV7-3 and TRBJ2-7, with 9 bases lining up with TRBD2. The CDR3 runs 16 residues. The junction had 10 bases not matched to a gene; V was cut back by 1 base and J by 6 bases. Germline lookup yields CDR1 SGHTA and CDR2 FQGTGA. CDR3 sequence (DNA): TGTGCCAGCAGCTTAAACGGCGGGAGGGCGTGGGGCGAGCAGTACTTC. Encoded protein: CASSLNGGRAWGEQYF.

This clone was seen at least ten times. V is TRBV13 and J is TRBJ1-5; D is unresolved. Germline V lookup: CDR1 PRHDT, CDR2 FYEKMQ (reference sequence). The V end lost 5 bases, the J end lost 5 bases, and 7 bases lay between the germline ends. This CDR3 has 12 residues. The CDR3: CASSQGYQPQHF. CDR3 nucleotides: TGTGCCAGCAGCCAAGGCTATCAGCCCCAGCATTTT.

The chain uses TRBV4-1 and TRBJ2-7; TRBD1 is a possible D gene (6 bases). The CDR3 has 12 amino acids. Germline V lookup: CDR1 MGHRA, CDR2 YSYEKL. The DNA for the CDR3 is TGCTCCATCAGCCACACAGGGTACGAGCAGTACTTC. As protein: CSISHTGYEQYF.

The sample holds many counts of this clone. V gene TRBV30 combines with J gene TRBJ2-1; 9 bases are shared with TRBD2. J gave up 5 bases and V 1 base, and 12 bases lay outside the gene matches. Germline assignment: CDR1 GTSNPN and CDR2 SVGIG (reference sequence). CDR3 length equals 17 residues. The CDR3 DNA follows: TGTGCCTGGAGTGCGGGGGGCATGGGACTAGCCAACAATGAGCAGTTCTTC. It codes for CAWSAGGMGLANNEQFF. Looking up the rest from reference TRBV30 and TRBJ2-1 gives the full variable domain: SQTIHQWPATLVQPVGSPLSLECTVEGTSNPNLYWYRQAAGRGLQLLFYSVGIGQISSEVPQNLSASRPQDRQFILSSKKLLLSDSGFYLCAWSAGGMGLANNEQFFGPGTRLTVL.

This clone was found a few times. Relative to the germline gene, one junction end is altered; a read error may explain this. At the DNA level, this CDR3 is encoded by other sequences in the same sample as well. DNA of the CDR3: TGTGCCAGCGAGTTCGGGAACCTACTGCGATTGGGGGCAAACGTACTGACTTTC. Translating it yields CASEFGNLLRLGANVLTF. The chain is built from TRBV6-2 or TRBV6-3 and TRBJ2-6; maybe TRBD1 (6 bases). The germline gives CDR1 MNHEY, CDR2 SVGEGT. This CDR3 comprises 18 residues.

This rearrangement joins TRBV30 to TRBJ1-2; D possibly corresponds to TRBD1 (5 bases). CDR1 and CDR2 (germline): GTSNPN, SVGIG (reference sequence). V was cut by 8 bases and J by 7 bases, with 23 bases left in between. CDR3 length equals 14 residues. The CDR3 nucleotides are TGTGCCCGGGGTCGCACGACAGTTTTGGGTGGCTACACCTTC. Protein product: CARGRTTVLGGYTF.

This clone came up many times. The rearrangement links TRBV27 to TRBJ2-2; 8 bases map to TRBD2. This CDR3 has 16 amino acids. Per germline, CDR1 MNHEY and CDR2 SMNVEV (reference sequence). V shed 4 bases, J shed 3 bases, and the junction held 7 bases outside the gene matches. CDR3 bases: TGTGCCAGCAGTTCCAGCGGGAGTCAGGACACCGGGGAGCTGTTTTTT. It yields the protein CASSSSGSQDTGELFF.

About this clone: At one boundary the junction diverges from the germline segment, which might be a read error. J is TRBJ2-1 and V is TRBV19; 7 bases are a match to TRBD2. The CDR3 is made up of 16 amino acids. Per the germline V gene, CDR1 is LNHDA and CDR2 is SQIVND (reference sequence). The CDR3 DNA reads as TGTGCCAGTAGCCCCCCCCCCCGGGAGGTTAAGAATGAGCAGCTCTTC. Translating gives CASSPPPREVKNEQLF.

This clone was seen a handful of times. V is TRBV28 and J is TRBJ1-2; perhaps TRBD1 as D (5 bases). In germline, CDR1 is MDHEN, CDR2 SYDVKM. V was trimmed by 7 bases and J by 8 bases, leaving 14 bases between them. This CDR3 contains 12 residues. CDR3 bases: TGTGCCAGCATCTTGGGGACCAAGGGCTACACCTTC. Translation: CASILGTKGYTF.

By sample share, this clone is medium-sized (0.01 to 0.1%). This chain links TRBV5-1 with TRBJ2-2; no clear D gene. Trimming took 0 bases from V and 1 from J, leaving 4 bases between them. CDR3 length: 14 amino acids. Germline lookup yields CDR1 SGHRS and CDR2 YFSETQ. CDR3: CASSLDGNTGELFF. The CDR3 DNA is TGCGCCAGCAGCTTGGACGGGAACACCGGGGAGCTGTTTTTT.

This clone was observed many times. The V call is TRBV6-2 or TRBV6-3, the J call TRBJ2-3, with D perhaps TRBD2 (5 bases). The CDR3 runs 13 residues. Germline V gene lookup returns CDR1 MNHEY and CDR2 SVGEGT. V was cut by 6 bases and J by 1 base, with 8 bases left in between. DNA of the CDR3: TGTGCCAGCAGAGGTAGCGGCACAGATACGCAGTATTTT. Translation gives CASRGSGTDTQYF.

The chain joins TRBV5-5 to TRBJ2-7, with a possible D match to TRBD1 (5 bases). The CDR3 consists of 13 residues. Per germline, CDR1 SGHKS and CDR2 YYEKEE (reference sequence). V was pared by 2 bases and J by 10 bases, with 16 bases between. The CDR3 region is CASSLPGARYQYF. CDR3 sequence (DNA): TGTGCCAGCAGCTTACCTGGGGCGCGATATCAGTACTTC. The full variable domain, rest sourced from reference TRBV5-5 and TRBJ2-7, is DAGVTQSPTHLIKTRGQQVTLRCSPISGHKSVSWYQQVLGQGPQFIFQYYEKEERGRGNFPDRFSARQFPNYSSELNVNALLLGDSALYLCASSLPGARYQYFGPGTRLTVT.

This clone was seen at least ten times. This chain links TRBV27 with TRBJ1-2; 8 nucleotides line up with TRBD1. The CDR3 is 12 amino acids. V lost 4 bases and J lost 7; bases outside the gene matches: 2. Looked up from germline, CDR1 is MNHEY and CDR2 is SMNVEV (reference sequence). The CDR3 is CASSSTGGGYTF. In DNA, the CDR3 is TGTGCCAGCAGTTCCACAGGGGGTGGCTACACCTTC.

This clone came up many times. This sequence joins TRBV6-2 or TRBV6-3 and TRBJ1-1; no clear D gene. The CDR3 sequence is 15 residues long. CDR1 is MNHEY and CDR2 is SVGEGT in the germline V gene. Trimming took off 5 bases at V and 2 bases at J, with 15 bases between the two ends. DNA for the CDR3: TGTGCCAGCAGTAAAACCGGTTGGGGAAACACTGAAGCTTTCTTT. As protein: CASSKTGWGNTEAFF.

This clone has ten or more counts. The V call is TRBV7-9, the J call TRBJ2-7, with 7 nucleotides matching TRBD1. V lost 1 base, J lost 2 bases, and 5 bases stayed unmatched. CDR3 length equals 15 residues. Germline V lookup: CDR1 SEHNR, CDR2 FQNEAQ (reference sequence). CDR3 sequence (DNA): TGTGCCAGCAGCTTAGATATGGGACAGACCTACGAGCAGTACTTC. As protein: CASSLDMGQTYEQYF.

This clone was detected ten times or more. The chain couples TRBV10-1 to TRBJ2-2; 7 nucleotides agree with TRBD2. The CDR3 length is 12 residues. V trimming: 4 bases; J trimming: 8 bases; junction bases outside the gene matches: 1. CDR1 and CDR2 (germline): WNHNN, SYGVQD (reference sequence). This CDR3 reads CASSGLAGELFF. CDR3 DNA sequence: TGCGCCAGCAGTGGACTAGCAGGGGAGCTGTTTTTT.

This clone has a count of ten or more. The rearrangement uses TRBV3-1 and TRBJ2-7, with D unresolved. In germline, CDR1 is LGHDT, CDR2 YNNKEL (reference sequence). With 1 base removed from V and 2 bases from J, the gap between germline ends came to 9 bases. This CDR3 has 14 residues. CDR3 sequence: CASSQGTKPYEQYF. The DNA for the CDR3 is TGTGCCAGCAGCCAAGGAACAAAGCCCTACGAGCAGTACTTC.

This clone was detected many times. The rearrangement joins TRBV6-1 to TRBJ2-5; 7 bases are a match to TRBD1. The CDR3 length is 17 residues. Losses at the gene ends were 6 bases for V and 2 bases for J; bases not matched to a gene: 15. Germline V lookup: CDR1 MNHNS, CDR2 SASEGT. CDR3 nucleotides: TGTGCCAGCAGCGATAATAGTCTAGGGACAGTACAAGAGACCCAGTACTTC. It translates to CASSDNSLGTVQETQYF.